This passage covers 31 T cell receptor beta chains from one sample sequenced in a study of blood T cell repertoires in COVID-19. Clones were sequenced by immunoSEQ multiplex PCR, and TCRdb holds only the in-frame ones, with some missing. The sample includes over 90,000 clones, approximately 82% of them seen just once. Material for sequencing was peripheral blood. The origin of the receptors is a man aged 45-65 years with active or convalescent COVID-19.

This sequence joins TRBV27 and TRBJ2-1; 8 nucleotides match TRBD2. The germline gives CDR1 MNHEY, CDR2 SMNVEV (reference sequence). CDR3 size: 15 residues. V shed 3 bases, J shed 3 bases, and the junction held 4 bases outside the gene matches. Here the CDR3 DNA reads TGTGCCAGCAGTTTTCTGCGGGGGGTCTACAATGAGCAGTTCTTC. Translated: CASSFLRGVYNEQFF.

Written as DNA, the CDR3 is TGCAGCGTTGGGGCTAGCGGGGATCCCTTCCCAGATACGCAGTATTTT. This gives the protein CSVGASGDPFPDTQYF. The chain uses TRBV29-1 and TRBJ2-3; 9 bases agree with TRBD2. The CDR3 totals 16 residues. Germline V lookup: CDR1 SQVTM, CDR2 ANQGSEA. V shed 4 bases and J 4 bases; nucleotides not matched to a gene: 12.

This chain links TRBV19 with TRBJ1-5; TRBD1 is a possible D gene (6 bases). CDR3 length: 12 amino acids. The germline CDR1 and CDR2 sequences are LNHDA and SQIVND (reference sequence). V was clipped by 10 bases and J by 4 bases, with 11 bases between them. As DNA, the CDR3 is TGTGCCACTAAACAGGGTAATCAGCCCCAGCATTTT. As protein: CATKQGNQPQHF.

Here the CDR3 DNA reads TGTGCCAGCAGTTACCAAAAACTAGCGGGGGCCCCGGGGGAGCTGTTTTTT. This encodes CASSYQKLAGAPGELFF. The genes are TRBV6-2 or TRBV6-3 and TRBJ2-2; 11 bases map to TRBD2. Germline CDR1 is MNHEY and CDR2 is SVGEGT. This CDR3 has 17 residues. J gave up 8 bases and V 2 bases, and 10 bases lay outside the gene matches.

This sequence joins TRBV28 and TRBJ2-1; 7 bases fit TRBD1. V shed 6 bases and J 11 bases; nucleotides not matched to a gene: 7. CDR1 is MDHEN, CDR2 SYDVKM, per germline. The CDR3 totals 12 residues. The DNA for the CDR3 is TGTGCCAGCAGGATCAGGGGGTTTAAGCAGTTCTTC. It translates to CASRIRGFKQFF.

V usage is TRBV7-9 and J usage is TRBJ1-4; 7 bases are shared with TRBD1. CDR1 SEHNR and CDR2 FQNEAQ come from the germline V gene (reference sequence). With V trimmed by 5 bases and J by 0 bases, 3 bases remained unmatched. The CDR3 consists of 15 residues. CDR3 sequence: CASSRDSTTNEKLFF. For the CDR3, the DNA is TGTGCCAGCAGCCGGGACAGCACAACTAATGAAAAACTGTTTTTT.

V and J are TRBV5-1 and TRBJ1-1; no reliable D call. V gave up 2 bases and J gave up 1 base, with 6 bases separating them. Germline V CDR1 and CDR2: SGHRS, YFSETQ. This CDR3 comprises 13 residues. The CDR3 here is CASSFDSNTEAFF. DNA of the CDR3: TGCGCCAGCAGCTTCGACTCGAACACTGAAGCTTTCTTT. Drawing the rest from reference TRBV5-1 and TRBJ1-1, the complete variable domain is KAGVTQTPRYLIKTRGQQVTLSCSPISGHRSVSWYQQTPGQGLQFLFEYFSETQRNKGNFPGRFSGRQFSNSRSEMNVSTLELGDSALYLCASSFDSNTEAFFGQGTRLTVV.

Details on this clone: In the same sample, other DNA sequences code for this CDR3. The chain joins TRBV6-1 to TRBJ1-6, with D uncertain. The CDR3 has 14 residues. In germline, CDR1 is MNHNS, CDR2 SASEGT. V shed 3 bases and J shed 7 bases, with 10 bases lying between them. Written as DNA, the CDR3 is TGTGCCAGCAGTGAGGAGGAGGTCAATTCACCCCTCCACTTT. Translating gives CASSEEEVNSPLHF.

In this sample, this clone turned up once. The CDR3: CASSPQTGSNEKLFF. CDR3 in DNA: TGCGCCAGCAGCCCCCAGACAGGTAGTAATGAAAAACTGTTTTTT. This rearrangement joins TRBV5-1 to TRBJ1-4, with a possible D match to TRBD1 (6 bases). The CDR3 has 15 residues. CDR1 and CDR2 from the germline V gene are SGHRS and YFSETQ. The germline V and J ends were trimmed by 4 bases and 4 bases, with 14 bases remaining between them.

The V call is TRBV5-1, the J call TRBJ1-1; D is undetermined. Germline-derived CDR1 and CDR2 are SGHRS and YFSETQ. The CDR3 is 14 residues long. V was clipped by 5 bases and J by 7 bases, with 18 bases between them. The CDR3 DNA reads as TGCGCCAGCAGTAGGTTGGGAAGAGAGGGTGAAGCTTTCTTT. This encodes CASSRLGREGEAFF.

This chain links TRBV21-1 with TRBJ2-2; TRBD2, the table's D call, was not compared with the DNA. TRBV21-1 is marked as a pseudogene. The CDR3 is made up of 17 amino acids. The CDR3 region is CASSKGLAGLYTGELFF. The CDR3 DNA reads TGTGCCAGCAGCAAGGGTTTAGCGGGACTTTACACCGGGGAGCTGTTTTTT.

The J gene is TRBJ2-1, the V gene TRBV12-3 or TRBV12-4; D is unclear. V lost 3 bases and J lost 8, with 5 bases in between. CDR3 length equals 11 residues. This chain's CDR3 is CASSFFDEQFF. CDR3 nucleotide sequence: TGTGCCAGCAGTTTTTTCGATGAGCAGTTCTTC.

This clone was found a few times. This sequence joins TRBV5-1 and TRBJ2-7; the D gene is possibly TRBD1 (6 bases). The CDR3 has 14 residues. Deletions cut 1 base from V and 4 bases from J, with 12 bases between. Germline lookup yields CDR1 SGHRS and CDR2 YFSETQ. In DNA, the CDR3 is TGCGCCAGCAGCTTGCCCGACAGGAGTTACGAGCAGTACTTC. Its protein is CASSLPDRSYEQYF.

This rearrangement joins TRBV28 to TRBJ2-5; D is possibly TRBD1 (6 bases). Trimming left V 3 bases short and J 2 bases short, with 13 bases between. Germline CDR1 and CDR2: MDHEN and SYDVKM. The CDR3 totals 15 residues. In nucleotides, the CDR3 is TGTGCCAGCAGTTTTAGGGGGTTTAATCAAGAGACCCAGTACTTC. It codes for CASSFRGFNQETQYF.

This chain connects TRBV6-5 to TRBJ2-4; TRBD1 agrees at 9 bases. The trim removed 6 bases at V and 6 bases at J, leaving 6 bases unmatched. This CDR3 has 14 residues. CDR1 and CDR2 (germline): MNHEY, SVGAGI. CDR3 nucleotides: TGTGCCAGCAGCTCTCAGGGACAGGGAAACATTCAGTACTTC. It is translated as CASSSQGQGNIQYF.

This rearrangement joins TRBV19 to TRBJ2-1; 12 bases map to TRBD2. V trimming: 5 bases; J trimming: 5 bases; junction bases outside the gene matches: 4. The CDR3 runs to 15 residues. Germline CDR1 and CDR2: LNHDA and SQIVND (reference sequence). The CDR3 loop reads CASSPRTSGDNEQFF. The CDR3 DNA sequence: TGTGCCAGTAGTCCGCGGACTAGCGGGGACAATGAGCAGTTCTTC.

The chain couples TRBV7-2 to TRBJ1-2; D perhaps matches TRBD1 (6 bases). In germline, CDR1 is SGHTA, CDR2 FQGNSA. Trimming shortened V by 1 base and J by 6 bases, and 9 bases separated the two germline ends. This CDR3 is 13 amino acids long. The CDR3 DNA sequence: TGTGCCAGCAGCTTAGGCAGGGGAGATGGCTACACCTTC. Protein: CASSLGRGDGYTF.

V is TRBV20-1 and J is TRBJ1-6; D unresolved. Between the trimmed V and J ends, which lost 5 bases and 7 bases, there was a span of 6 bases. Germline V gene sequence: CDR1 DFQATT, CDR2 SNEGSKA (reference sequence). The CDR3 is 11 amino acids. The CDR3 bases are TGCAGTGCTGCAGGAAATTCACCCCTCCACTTT. Its protein is CSAAGNSPLHF.

The gene calls are TRBV10-3 and TRBJ2-2; TRBD1 might be the D (6 bases). This CDR3 is 14 amino acids long. Germline-derived CDR1 and CDR2 are ENHRY and SYGVKD. The V and J ends lost 10 bases and 0 bases respectively, with 12 bases between them. The CDR3 coding sequence is TGTGCCACTCTCAGACAGGCGAACACCGGGGAGCTGTTTTTT. Protein product: CATLRQANTGELFF.

The chain uses TRBV6-5 and TRBJ2-5, with 8 positions matching TRBD1. This CDR3 is 15 amino acids long. The V and J ends lost 5 bases and 3 bases, in that order; junction bases with no gene match: 8. Germline V gives CDR1 MNHEY, CDR2 SVGAGI. This chain's CDR3 is CASSKSQGAEETQYF. CDR3 nucleotide sequence: TGTGCCAGCAGTAAATCCCAGGGGGCAGAAGAGACCCAGTACTTC.

This chain's CDR3 is CASSLTSGLGTQYF. CDR3 in DNA: TGTGCCAGCAGTTTGACTAGCGGCTTGGGGACGCAGTATTTT. V gene TRBV25-1 combines with J gene TRBJ2-3, with 9 bases matching TRBD2. Germline V CDR1 and CDR2: MGHDK, SYGVNS. V lost 5 bases and J lost 9; bases outside the gene matches: 9. The CDR3 runs to 14 residues. The variable domain in full, completed from reference TRBV25-1 and TRBJ2-3, reads EADIYQTPRYLVIGTGKKITLECSQTMGHDKMYWYQQDPGMELHLIHYSYGVNSTEKGDLSSESTVSRIRTEHFPLTLESARPSHTSQYLCASSLTSGLGTQYFGPGTRLTVL.

The chain joins TRBV10-1 to TRBJ2-7, with D perhaps matching TRBD1 (5 bases). The ends were cut back, 0 bases at V and 1 base at J, with 10 bases in the middle. The CDR3 totals 15 residues. CDR1 and CDR2 (germline): WNHNN, SYGVQD (reference sequence). The CDR3 reads CASSESQGRSYEQYF. CDR3 in DNA: TGCGCCAGCAGTGAGTCCCAGGGTCGATCCTACGAGCAGTACTTC.

This sequence joins TRBV28 and TRBJ1-2; TRBD1 aligns across 10 bases. The V gene's germline CDR1 is MDHEN and CDR2 SYDVKM. The CDR3 runs 15 residues. V dropped 4 bases and J dropped 4; count of bases not matched to a gene: 6. The CDR3 loop is CASSSPGQGFYGYTF. The CDR3 nucleotides read TGTGCCAGCAGTTCGCCGGGACAGGGGTTCTATGGCTACACCTTC.

The V call is TRBV6-5, the J call TRBJ2-1; 10 nucleotides agree with TRBD1. The germline gives CDR1 MNHEY, CDR2 SVGAGI. Trimming removed 3 bases from V and 6 bases from J; junction bases left unmatched: 8. CDR3 length: 16 amino acids. The CDR3 protein is CASSYSETGGPNEQFF. Here the CDR3 DNA reads TGTGCCAGCAGTTATAGTGAGACAGGGGGCCCCAATGAGCAGTTCTTC.

The chain combines TRBV6-5 with TRBJ1-2; possible D gene TRBD1, 6 bases. Germline CDR1 is MNHEY and CDR2 is SVGAGI. With 7 bases removed from V and 2 bases from J, the gap between germline ends came to 17 bases. This CDR3 contains 15 residues. In DNA, the CDR3 is TGTGCCAGCAAGGAAGGGGCAGGGGCCAACTATGGCTACACCTTC. Encoded protein: CASKEGAGANYGYTF.

This chain joins TRBV30 and TRBJ2-3, with D uncertain. CDR1 and CDR2 from the germline V gene are GTSNPN and SVGIG (reference sequence). With 7 bases removed from V and 8 bases from J, the gap between germline ends came to 13 bases. This CDR3 contains 11 residues. This chain's CDR3 is CAFSMAATQYF. The DNA for the CDR3 is TGTGCCTTTAGTATGGCGGCTACGCAGTATTTT.

The chain joins TRBV3-1 (or the pseudogene TRBV3-2) to TRBJ1-4; perhaps TRBD1 as D (5 bases). This CDR3 contains 16 residues. Trimming cost V 0 bases and J 7 bases, with 15 bases left between them. Germline loops: CDR1 LGHDT, CDR2 YNNKEL (reference sequence). This chain's CDR3 is CASSQDWGGEGEKLFF. Written as DNA, the CDR3 is TGTGCCAGCAGCCAAGATTGGGGGGGAGAGGGTGAAAAACTGTTTTTT.

This chain links TRBV18 with TRBJ1-6, with D unclear. Trimming removed 2 bases from V and 7 bases from J, with 12 bases in between. This CDR3 is 15 amino acids long. Germline-derived CDR1 and CDR2 are KGHSH and LQKENI. Written as DNA, the CDR3 is TGTGCCAGCTCACCAAAGCGAGACGTAAATTCACCCCTCCACTTT. Translation: CASSPKRDVNSPLHF.

The genes are TRBV3-1 (or the pseudogene TRBV3-2) and TRBJ1-1; 9 bases are a match to TRBD1. This CDR3 region has 16 residues. Germline CDR1 reads LGHDT; CDR2 reads YNNKEL (reference sequence). Trimming took 4 bases from V and 11 from J; bases not matched to a gene: 17. The CDR3 region has the DNA TGTGCCAGCAGCCGGGGTACAGGGGGCAATCATGTGAAGGCTTTCTTT. The encoded protein is CASSRGTGGNHVKAFF.

The genes are TRBV7-2 and TRBJ2-2; possible D gene TRBD2, 6 bases. The CDR3 sequence is 14 residues long. Trimming took off 8 bases at V and 5 bases at J, with 15 bases between the two ends. CDR1 and CDR2 (germline): SGHTA, FQGNSA. DNA for the CDR3: TGTGCCAGCGGGGGGAGGATCGGGACCGGGGAGCTGTTTTTT. Translating gives CASGGRIGTGELFF.

The chain has TRBV24-1 and TRBJ2-3; D gene ambiguous. In germline, CDR1 is KGHDR, CDR2 SFDVKD. The CDR3 is 12 amino acids. Trimming took off 4 bases at V and 5 bases at J, with 6 bases between the two ends. DNA of the CDR3: TGTGCCACCAGTGAGCTAGGAGATACGCAGTATTTT. It codes for CATSELGDTQYF.